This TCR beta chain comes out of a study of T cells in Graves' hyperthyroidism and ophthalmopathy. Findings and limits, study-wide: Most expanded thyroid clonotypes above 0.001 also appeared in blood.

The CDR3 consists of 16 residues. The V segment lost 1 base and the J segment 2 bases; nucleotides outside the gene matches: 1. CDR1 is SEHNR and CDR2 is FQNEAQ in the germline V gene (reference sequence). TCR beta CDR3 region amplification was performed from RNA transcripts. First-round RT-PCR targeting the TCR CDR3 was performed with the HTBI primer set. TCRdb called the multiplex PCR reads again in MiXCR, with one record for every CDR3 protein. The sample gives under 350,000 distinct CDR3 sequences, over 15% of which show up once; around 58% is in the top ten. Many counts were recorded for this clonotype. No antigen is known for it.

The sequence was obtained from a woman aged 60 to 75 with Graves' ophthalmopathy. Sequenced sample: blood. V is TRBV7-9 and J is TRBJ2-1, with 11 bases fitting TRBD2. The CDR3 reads CASSLDSGGAYNEQFF. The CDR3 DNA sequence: TGTGCCAGCAGCTTAGATAGCGGGGGGGCCTACAATGAGCAGTTCTTC.